The rows below give T cell receptor beta chains drawn from one sample of a study of T cell changes during pregnancy in multiple sclerosis. Libraries were prepared by immunoSEQ multiplex PCR; TCRdb keeps only in-frame clonotypes and omits some of them. The sample holds under 45,000 clones, 88% seen once. Here the sequenced sample was CD4+ T cells from peripheral blood mononuclear cells, taken in the second trimester of pregnancy. All receptors come from a female donor with multiple sclerosis, enrolled in a pregnancy study. CDR3s include the opening cysteine and the closing phenylalanine or tryptophan. Each record gives: V gene, J gene, D gene, clone size, CDR3 DNA, CDR3 protein. D genes are given only for firm matches. For some rows the clone size is stated as once, few or many, or as a class when expanded; others skip it.

v_gene: TRBV4-1; j_gene: TRBJ2-1; d_gene: .; abundance: medium-sized; CDR3nt: TGCGCCAGCAGCCAAGTGGATCTAGGAATCTCCTACAATGAGCAGTTCTTC; CDR3aa: CASSQVDLGISYNEQFF
v_gene: TRBV7-9; j_gene: TRBJ1-4; d_gene: TRBD1; abundance: .; CDR3nt: TGTGCCAGCAGCCTGGGGACAGTTCGTGATGAAAAACTGTTTTTT; CDR3aa: CASSLGTVRDEKLFF
v_gene: TRBV10-3; j_gene: TRBJ2-5; d_gene: .; abundance: .; CDR3nt: TGTGCCATCAGGGTAGGGGGTGAGGTCTCAGAGACCCAGTACTTC; CDR3aa: CAIRVGGEVSETQYF
v_gene: TRBV28; j_gene: TRBJ2-1; d_gene: TRBD2; abundance: .; CDR3nt: TGTGCCAGCACCAAAACTAGCGGGAGAAACAATGAGCAGTTCTTC; CDR3aa: CASTKTSGRNNEQFF
v_gene: TRBV6-5; j_gene: TRBJ2-3; d_gene: .; abundance: .; CDR3nt: TGTGCCAGCACCACCGGGGTAGCAAGAACGCAGTATTTT; CDR3aa: CASTTGVARTQYF
v_gene: TRBV13; j_gene: TRBJ2-6; d_gene: .; abundance: .; CDR3nt: TGTGCCAGCAGCCCGACCCGGGACAACCCCTCTGGGGCCAACGTCCTGACTTTC; CDR3aa: CASSPTRDNPSGANVLTF
v_gene: TRBV6-5; j_gene: TRBJ1-1; d_gene: TRBD1; abundance: .; CDR3nt: TGTGCCAGCAGCCCAGGGGGACTGAACACTGAGGCTTTCTTT; CDR3aa: CASSPGGLNTEAFF
v_gene: TRBV15; j_gene: TRBJ2-1; d_gene: TRBD1; abundance: .; CDR3nt: TGTGCCACCGGGGGCGGGACAGGGACGTTCTACAATGAGCAGTTCTTC; CDR3aa: CATGGGTGTFYNEQFF
v_gene: TRBV18; j_gene: TRBJ2-2; d_gene: .; abundance: .; CDR3nt: TGTGCCAGCTCGCTCAAAAAGGGGTCCGGGGAGCTGTTTTTT; CDR3aa: CASSLKKGSGELFF
v_gene: TRBV19; j_gene: TRBJ2-2; d_gene: TRBD2; abundance: .; CDR3nt: TGTGCCAGTAGTGGCCAGGGCATGCTAGCGGGAGTTATCGGGGAGCTGTTTTTT; CDR3aa: CASSGQGMLAGVIGELFF
v_gene: TRBV10-3; j_gene: TRBJ1-2; d_gene: .; abundance: .; CDR3nt: TGTGCCATCAGCACCGACAGAAACTATGGCTACACCTTC; CDR3aa: CAISTDRNYGYTF
v_gene: TRBV28; j_gene: TRBJ2-7; d_gene: .; abundance: .; CDR3nt: TGTGCCAGCAGGCCCGATTCACCTCGACTCTACGAGCAGTACTTC; CDR3aa: CASRPDSPRLYEQYF
v_gene: TRBV12-1; j_gene: TRBJ2-1; d_gene: .; abundance: .; CDR3nt: TGTGCCAGCTCGTCGTCTAGCGGGAACTATGAGCAGTTCTTC; CDR3aa: CASSSSSGNYEQFF
v_gene: TRBV18; j_gene: TRBJ2-3; d_gene: TRBD1; abundance: .; CDR3nt: TGTGCCAGCTCACCGGGACAGGGAACAGATACGCAGTATTTT; CDR3aa: CASSPGQGTDTQYF
v_gene: TRBV6-5; j_gene: TRBJ2-3; d_gene: .; abundance: .; CDR3nt: TGTGCCAGCAGTTCTAACCCGGGACACACATATACGCAGTATTTT; CDR3aa: CASSSNPGHTYTQYF
v_gene: TRBV15; j_gene: TRBJ1-4; d_gene: .; abundance: .; CDR3nt: TGTGCCACCGCAGAAGGCCACTCTTACCAGGATGAAAAACTGTTTTTT; CDR3aa: CATAEGHSYQDEKLFF
v_gene: TRBV6-6; j_gene: TRBJ1-1; d_gene: .; abundance: .; CDR3nt: TGTGCCAGCAGCACTGGGCGGGGGGCGAGGGCTGAAGCTTTCTTT; CDR3aa: CASSTGRGARAEAFF
v_gene: TRBV28; j_gene: TRBJ1-1; d_gene: .; abundance: .; CDR3nt: TGTGCCAGCAGCCAGAAGGGGCTCAGGGCTTTCTTT; CDR3aa: CASSQKGLRAFF
v_gene: TRBV9; j_gene: TRBJ2-1; d_gene: TRBD2; abundance: .; CDR3nt: TGTGCCAGCAGCGCCGCGGGACTAGCAGAGGGAGAGCAGTTCTTC; CDR3aa: CASSAAGLAEGEQFF
v_gene: TRBV5-4; j_gene: TRBJ1-2; d_gene: TRBD1; abundance: .; CDR3nt: TGTGCCAGCAGCCTAGGGGACAGAACTAACTATGGCTACACCTTC; CDR3aa: CASSLGDRTNYGYTF
v_gene: TRBV4-1; j_gene: TRBJ1-5; d_gene: .; abundance: .; CDR3nt: TGCGCCAGCAGCCGAACACAGGGATATGGCAATCAGCCCCAGCATTTT; CDR3aa: CASSRTQGYGNQPQHF
v_gene: TRBV11-3; j_gene: TRBJ2-7; d_gene: .; abundance: once; CDR3nt: TGTGCCAGCAGCTTAGTGCAGGGTGACGAGCAGTACTTC; CDR3aa: CASSLVQGDEQYF
v_gene: TRBV9; j_gene: TRBJ2-7; d_gene: .; abundance: once; CDR3nt: TGTGCCAGCAGCGTAGATTCCGGACGGGATTACGAGCAGTACTTC; CDR3aa: CASSVDSGRDYEQYF
v_gene: TRBV19; j_gene: TRBJ2-7; d_gene: TRBD1; abundance: .; CDR3nt: TGTGCCAGTAGTCAGGACAGGGTGGGCGACGAGCAGTACTTC; CDR3aa: CASSQDRVGDEQYF
v_gene: TRBV7-7; j_gene: TRBJ2-1; d_gene: TRBD2; abundance: .; CDR3nt: TGTGCTAGCAGCTTAGCTCCCGGGGGGGGCTACAATGAGCAGTTCTTC; CDR3aa: CASSLAPGGGYNEQFF
v_gene: TRBV19; j_gene: TRBJ2-1; d_gene: TRBD2; abundance: .; CDR3nt: TGTGCCAGTAGTACCAGACCGGGACTAGCGGGAGGCCCTAGCTCCTACAATGAGCAGTTCTTC; CDR3aa: CASSTRPGLAGGPSSYNEQFF
v_gene: TRBV10-3; j_gene: TRBJ2-1; d_gene: .; abundance: once; CDR3nt: TGTGCCATTACTATTCCCCCCTACAATGAGCAGTTCTTC; CDR3aa: CAITIPPYNEQFF
v_gene: TRBV14; j_gene: TRBJ2-5; d_gene: .; abundance: .; CDR3nt: TGTGCCAGCAGCCAAGAGCGCTCTTGGGGCCAAGAGGAAGAGACCCAGTACTTC; CDR3aa: CASSQERSWGQEEETQYF
v_gene: TRBV6-5; j_gene: TRBJ2-2; d_gene: TRBD1; abundance: .; CDR3nt: TGTGCCAGCAGCGTGACAGGGCTCGGGACCGGGGAGCTGTTTTTT; CDR3aa: CASSVTGLGTGELFF
v_gene: TRBV5-6; j_gene: TRBJ2-5; d_gene: .; abundance: few; CDR3nt: TGTGCCAGCAGCTTGGCCTCGGAGACCCAGTACTTC; CDR3aa: CASSLASETQYF
v_gene: TRBV11-3; j_gene: TRBJ2-2; d_gene: TRBD2; abundance: .; CDR3nt: TGTGCCAGCAGCTTCGCCCGGTCAGCGGGAGGGGCCGGGGAGCTGTTTTTT; CDR3aa: CASSFARSAGGAGELFF
v_gene: TRBV7-9; j_gene: TRBJ2-5; d_gene: TRBD2; abundance: .; CDR3nt: TGTGCCAGCAGCCAGCTATCGGGGGGGGAGACCCAGTACTTC; CDR3aa: CASSQLSGGETQYF
v_gene: TRBV7-2; j_gene: TRBJ1-2; d_gene: TRBD1; abundance: .; CDR3nt: TGTGCCAGCAGCTCCCGGACAGGGTCCGGCTACACCTTC; CDR3aa: CASSSRTGSGYTF
v_gene: TRBV11-1; j_gene: TRBJ2-1; d_gene: TRBD2; abundance: .; CDR3nt: TGTGCCAGCAGCTTTAGGGGACTAGCGGGAGGAAGTGAGCAGTTCTTC; CDR3aa: CASSFRGLAGGSEQFF
v_gene: TRBV6-6; j_gene: TRBJ2-7; d_gene: TRBD2; abundance: .; CDR3nt: TGTGCCAGCGGGGGTGCGGGAGGAGGCGAGCAGTACTTC; CDR3aa: CASGGAGGGEQYF
v_gene: TRBV27; j_gene: TRBJ2-7; d_gene: TRBD2; abundance: .; CDR3nt: TGTGCCAGCAGTTTCGAGGGGACTAGGAAACGGCAGCAGTACTTC; CDR3aa: CASSFEGTRKRQQYF
v_gene: TRBV7-8; j_gene: TRBJ2-5; d_gene: TRBD2; abundance: .; CDR3nt: TGTGCCAGCAGCTTTAACGGGAGGGCCGATCAGACCCAGTACTTC; CDR3aa: CASSFNGRADQTQYF
v_gene: TRBV19; j_gene: TRBJ1-5; d_gene: TRBD1; abundance: once; CDR3nt: TGTGCCAGTAGTATCGGACAGGGCGACAATCAGCCCCAGCATTTT; CDR3aa: CASSIGQGDNQPQHF
v_gene: TRBV19; j_gene: TRBJ2-1; d_gene: .; abundance: .; CDR3nt: TGTGCCAGTAAGACAGGTCATTACAATGAGCAGTTCTTC; CDR3aa: CASKTGHYNEQFF
v_gene: TRBV7-8; j_gene: TRBJ2-3; d_gene: .; abundance: once; CDR3nt: TGTGCCAGCAACGACCGGGGGGCGCATGGCACAGATACGCAGTATTTT; CDR3aa: CASNDRGAHGTDTQYF
v_gene: TRBV7-3; j_gene: TRBJ1-3; d_gene: TRBD1; abundance: .; CDR3nt: TGTGCCAGCAGCCCCACAGGGGGCTCTGGAAACACCATATATTTT; CDR3aa: CASSPTGGSGNTIYF
v_gene: TRBV27; j_gene: TRBJ1-5; d_gene: .; abundance: many; CDR3nt: TGTGCCAGCAGTTTATCGGGGGCACATCAGCCCCAGCATTTT; CDR3aa: CASSLSGAHQPQHF
v_gene: TRBV29-1; j_gene: TRBJ1-1; d_gene: .; abundance: few; CDR3nt: TGCAGCGTTGTAAATTGGGGACTAAACACTGAAGCTTTCTTT; CDR3aa: CSVVNWGLNTEAFF
v_gene: TRBV10-2; j_gene: TRBJ2-1; d_gene: .; abundance: .; CDR3nt: TGCGCCAGCAGAGCTGCGTACTACAATGAGCAGTTCTTC; CDR3aa: CASRAAYYNEQFF
v_gene: TRBV6-5; j_gene: TRBJ1-1; d_gene: .; abundance: .; CDR3nt: TGTGCCAGCAGTTACCTCACCCGGGACTCCGCTGAAGCTTTCTTT; CDR3aa: CASSYLTRDSAEAFF
v_gene: TRBV9; j_gene: TRBJ2-2; d_gene: TRBD2; abundance: .; CDR3nt: TGTGCCAGCAGCCCGAGGATGGCCGGGAGGGCATGGACCGGGGAGCTGTTTTTT; CDR3aa: CASSPRMAGRAWTGELFF
v_gene: TRBV5-1; j_gene: TRBJ1-2; d_gene: .; abundance: once; CDR3nt: TGCGCCAGCAGCTTGATCCAGGCGAACTATGGCTACACCTTC; CDR3aa: CASSLIQANYGYTF
v_gene: TRBV7-2; j_gene: TRBJ2-3; d_gene: .; abundance: .; CDR3nt: TGTGCCAGCAGCCCAGGTGGAGGGGCCACAGATACGCAGTATTTT; CDR3aa: CASSPGGGATDTQYF
v_gene: TRBV29-1; j_gene: TRBJ2-7; d_gene: TRBD2; abundance: .; CDR3nt: TGCAGCGTTGCCCGTCTAGCGGGAGGCTACGAGCAGTACTTC; CDR3aa: CSVARLAGGYEQYF
v_gene: TRBV4-3; j_gene: TRBJ2-1; d_gene: .; abundance: .; CDR3nt: TGCGCCAGCAGCCAAGATCCGAGAACGGGAGCCTACAATGAGCAGTTCTTC; CDR3aa: CASSQDPRTGAYNEQFF
v_gene: TRBV5-1; j_gene: TRBJ1-1; d_gene: .; abundance: .; CDR3nt: TGCGCCAGCAGCTTGGCGCAGGGGACTGAAGCTTTCTTT; CDR3aa: CASSLAQGTEAFF
v_gene: TRBV9; j_gene: TRBJ2-1; d_gene: .; abundance: .; CDR3nt: TGTGCCAGCAGCGTAGGAGCTGAGCAGTTCTTC; CDR3aa: CASSVGAEQFF
v_gene: TRBV5-6; j_gene: TRBJ2-3; d_gene: .; abundance: .; CDR3nt: TGTGCCAGCAGCTTTGGGCAGGGGACATTCACAGATACGCAGTATTTT; CDR3aa: CASSFGQGTFTDTQYF
v_gene: TRBV28; j_gene: TRBJ1-4; d_gene: .; abundance: .; CDR3nt: TGTGCCAGCAGTTTAGGAGGCATTAATGAAAAACTGTTTTTT; CDR3aa: CASSLGGINEKLFF
v_gene: TRBV5-1; j_gene: TRBJ2-5; d_gene: .; abundance: .; CDR3nt: TGCGCCAGCAGCTTGGGGTTGGGGCGGGAGACCCAGTACTTC; CDR3aa: CASSLGLGRETQYF
v_gene: TRBV4-2; j_gene: TRBJ2-3; d_gene: TRBD2; abundance: few; CDR3nt: TGTGCCAGCAGCCTCCGACTAGCGGGAGGTTTTCCGACAGATACGCAGTATTTT; CDR3aa: CASSLRLAGGFPTDTQYF
v_gene: TRBV7-2; j_gene: TRBJ2-3; d_gene: .; abundance: .; CDR3nt: TGTGCCAGCAGCTTATATCGAAGGGGGAGGGCCGCAGATACGCAGTATTTT; CDR3aa: CASSLYRRGRAADTQYF
v_gene: TRBV7-8; j_gene: TRBJ2-5; d_gene: TRBD1; abundance: .; CDR3nt: TGTGCCAGCAGCTTAGTACCCAGGACGGGACAGCCGGCCGGGACCCAGTACTTC; CDR3aa: CASSLVPRTGQPAGTQYF
v_gene: TRBV5-1; j_gene: TRBJ2-1; d_gene: .; abundance: .; CDR3nt: TGCGCCAGCAGACCTTATCAGGGAGGCTCCTACAATGAGCAGTTCTTC; CDR3aa: CASRPYQGGSYNEQFF
v_gene: TRBV19; j_gene: TRBJ2-7; d_gene: .; abundance: .; CDR3nt: TGTGCCAGTAGTATAGGGGGGGCCTACGAGCAGTACTTC; CDR3aa: CASSIGGAYEQYF